Listed below are T cell receptor beta chains from one sample, sequenced in a study of blood T cell repertoires in COVID-19. The repertoire was sequenced with immunoSEQ multiplex PCR; TCRdb's copy has only in-frame clones and lacks some. The sample includes around 380,000 clones, roughly 86% seen only once; the top ten take roughly 1.2%. The sequenced material came from peripheral blood. The receptors derive from a human donor with acute or convalescent COVID-19. The donor label of this sample is uncertain. CDR3s include the opening cysteine and the closing phenylalanine or tryptophan. D genes are given only for firm matches. Rows may omit the clone size; those that give it use once, few, many or a size class.

d_call: TRBD2
j_call: TRBJ2-1
clone_size: .
v_call: TRBV19
cdr3_nt: TGTGCCAGTCAAAGGACTAGCGGCTATGAGCAGTTCTTC
cdr3_aa: CASQRTSGYEQFF

d_call: .
j_call: TRBJ1-5
clone_size: .
v_call: TRBV10-2
cdr3_nt: TGCGCCAGCAGTGATTCGGGGAGCTATAGCAATCAGCCCCAGCATTTT
cdr3_aa: CASSDSGSYSNQPQHF

d_call: .
j_call: TRBJ2-7
clone_size: .
v_call: TRBV28
cdr3_nt: TGTGCCAGCAGCATACAGGGTCCCACCTACGAGCAGTACTTC
cdr3_aa: CASSIQGPTYEQYF

d_call: TRBD1
j_call: TRBJ1-5
clone_size: .
v_call: TRBV19
cdr3_nt: TGTGCCAGTAGTGATCAGACAGGGTACTATAGCAATCAGCCCCAGCATTTT
cdr3_aa: CASSDQTGYYSNQPQHF

d_call: .
j_call: TRBJ1-1
clone_size: .
v_call: TRBV7-8
cdr3_nt: TGTGCCAGCACCCTCCCCTCGTCGGGAAACGCTTTCTTT
cdr3_aa: CASTLPSSGNAFF

d_call: .
j_call: TRBJ1-5
clone_size: .
v_call: TRBV2
cdr3_nt: TGTGCCAGCAGTGACCAGGGGTTCGGCCAGCCCCAGCATTTT
cdr3_aa: CASSDQGFGQPQHF

d_call: TRBD1
j_call: TRBJ1-2
clone_size: .
v_call: TRBV6-6
cdr3_nt: TGTGCCAGCAGTTACTCTAACAGGGGATCTAACTATGGCTACACCTTC
cdr3_aa: CASSYSNRGSNYGYTF

d_call: .
j_call: TRBJ1-5
clone_size: .
v_call: TRBV10-2
cdr3_nt: TGCGCCAGCAGTGACACAGGGCCCCATCAGCCCCAGCATTTT
cdr3_aa: CASSDTGPHQPQHF

d_call: .
j_call: TRBJ1-1
clone_size: once
v_call: TRBV5-1
cdr3_nt: TGCGCCAGCAGCCCCCGGGAGTCCGGGCACAACACTGAAGCTTTCTTT
cdr3_aa: CASSPRESGHNTEAFF

d_call: .
j_call: TRBJ1-3
clone_size: .
v_call: TRBV7-8
cdr3_nt: TGTGCCAGCAGCGCACCGGACGGAGGACGAAACACCATATATTTT
cdr3_aa: CASSAPDGGRNTIYF

d_call: .
j_call: TRBJ1-1
clone_size: .
v_call: TRBV7-6
cdr3_nt: TGTGCCAGCAGCTTAGAACTGGGGGGACGGAGCACTGAAGCTTTCTTT
cdr3_aa: CASSLELGGRSTEAFF

d_call: .
j_call: TRBJ1-1
clone_size: .
v_call: TRBV19
cdr3_nt: TGTGCCAGTAACCCACGGGGGGAGACTGAAGCTTTCTTT
cdr3_aa: CASNPRGETEAFF

d_call: .
j_call: TRBJ1-5
clone_size: .
v_call: TRBV7-9
cdr3_nt: TGTGCCAGCAGCTTAGCTACAGGGATACTTGATCAGCCCCAGCATTTT
cdr3_aa: CASSLATGILDQPQHF

d_call: .
j_call: TRBJ1-5
clone_size: .
v_call: TRBV19
cdr3_nt: TGTGCCAGTAGTATAGTTTTGACAGACTATCAGCCCCAGCATTTT
cdr3_aa: CASSIVLTDYQPQHF

d_call: TRBD1
j_call: TRBJ1-1
clone_size: .
v_call: TRBV3-1/TRBV3-2
cdr3_nt: TGTGCCAGCAGCCAGGGACAGGGTGGCGAAGCTTTCTTT
cdr3_aa: CASSQGQGGEAFF

d_call: .
j_call: TRBJ1-1
clone_size: .
v_call: TRBV18
cdr3_nt: TGTGCCAGCTCACCAAAAGAATTAACAGGATTGAACACTGAAGCTTTCTTT
cdr3_aa: CASSPKELTGLNTEAFF

d_call: TRBD1
j_call: TRBJ1-6
clone_size: .
v_call: TRBV23-1
cdr3_nt: TGCGCCAGCAGTCGCACCAACAGGGGAGAGAATTCACCCCTCCACTTT
cdr3_aa: CASSRTNRGENSPLHF

d_call: .
j_call: TRBJ1-1
clone_size: .
v_call: TRBV10-1
cdr3_nt: TGCGCCAGCAGTGAGAGGGCAGGGTCCACTGAAGCTTTCTTT
cdr3_aa: CASSERAGSTEAFF

d_call: TRBD1
j_call: TRBJ2-7
clone_size: .
v_call: TRBV19
cdr3_nt: TGTGCCAGTACAAGGGGACAGGGGGCGGGAGAGCAGTACTTC
cdr3_aa: CASTRGQGAGEQYF

d_call: .
j_call: TRBJ1-5
clone_size: .
v_call: TRBV2
cdr3_nt: TGTGCCAGCAAAAGGGGAGGGGGAGGCAATCAGCCCCAGCATTTT
cdr3_aa: CASKRGGGGNQPQHF

d_call: .
j_call: TRBJ1-2
clone_size: .
v_call: TRBV5-6
cdr3_nt: TGTGCCAGCAGCTCCCTCGACAGGCGCCAGTTCTATGGCTACACCTTC
cdr3_aa: CASSSLDRRQFYGYTF

d_call: .
j_call: TRBJ1-2
clone_size: .
v_call: TRBV10-3
cdr3_nt: TGTGCCATCAGTGAGTCTACAGGAGTCCGCTACACCTTC
cdr3_aa: CAISESTGVRYTF

d_call: .
j_call: TRBJ1-5
clone_size: few
v_call: TRBV4-2
cdr3_nt: TGTGCCAGCAGCCAAGTAGGGGGTCACAATCAGCCCCAGCATTTT
cdr3_aa: CASSQVGGHNQPQHF

d_call: .
j_call: TRBJ2-5
clone_size: .
v_call: TRBV7-8
cdr3_nt: TGTGCCAGCAGCCTGGGCCCACAAGAGACCCAGTACTTC
cdr3_aa: CASSLGPQETQYF

d_call: .
j_call: TRBJ1-1
clone_size: once
v_call: TRBV10-3
cdr3_nt: TGTGCCATCAGTTCCGGACAGAACACTGAAGCTTTCTTT
cdr3_aa: CAISSGQNTEAFF

d_call: TRBD1
j_call: TRBJ2-3
clone_size: .
v_call: TRBV6-6
cdr3_nt: TGTGCCAGCAGTCGGACCGGGACAGGCACAGATACGCAGTATTTT
cdr3_aa: CASSRTGTGTDTQYF

d_call: TRBD2
j_call: TRBJ2-2
clone_size: .
v_call: TRBV5-4
cdr3_nt: TGTGCCAGCAGCTTGGCCTTAGGCGGGAGGGCCTACACCGGGGAGCTGTTTTTT
cdr3_aa: CASSLALGGRAYTGELFF

d_call: TRBD2
j_call: TRBJ2-3
clone_size: .
v_call: TRBV5-1
cdr3_nt: TGCGCCAGCAGCGGGCGGGGGGGCACAGATACGCAGTATTTT
cdr3_aa: CASSGRGGTDTQYF

d_call: .
j_call: TRBJ1-3
clone_size: .
v_call: TRBV11-2
cdr3_nt: TGTGCCAGCAGCACCCCACGGGGAGGCAGATACTCTGGAAACACCATATATTTT
cdr3_aa: CASSTPRGGRYSGNTIYF

d_call: .
j_call: TRBJ1-1
clone_size: .
v_call: TRBV20-1
cdr3_nt: TGCAGCGCGGTGAACACTGAAGCTTTCTTT
cdr3_aa: CSAVNTEAFF

d_call: TRBD1
j_call: TRBJ2-1
clone_size: few
v_call: TRBV6-4
cdr3_nt: TGTGCCAGCCCCCGCCGGGACAGGACCTACAATGAGCAGTTCTTC
cdr3_aa: CASPRRDRTYNEQFF

d_call: .
j_call: TRBJ2-7
clone_size: .
v_call: TRBV7-9
cdr3_nt: TGTGCCAGCAGCTCAGGGGAGAGAGAGCAGTACTTC
cdr3_aa: CASSSGEREQYF

d_call: TRBD2
j_call: TRBJ2-1
clone_size: .
v_call: TRBV2
cdr3_nt: TGTGCCAGCAGGATTTCCGGACTAGCGGGAGAAAATTGGGGCTACAATGAGCAGTTCTTC
cdr3_aa: CASRISGLAGENWGYNEQFF

d_call: .
j_call: TRBJ1-5
clone_size: .
v_call: TRBV5-6
cdr3_nt: TGTGCCAGCAGCTTGGGGGGGCTGGGCAATCAGCCCCAGCATTTT
cdr3_aa: CASSLGGLGNQPQHF

d_call: TRBD1
j_call: TRBJ1-3
clone_size: .
v_call: TRBV30
cdr3_nt: TGTGCCTGGAGCCATGGACAGGGTGGCTCCCCCACCATATATTTT
cdr3_aa: CAWSHGQGGSPTIYF

d_call: .
j_call: TRBJ2-3
clone_size: .
v_call: TRBV5-6
cdr3_nt: TGTGCCAGCAGCTTTAGCGGAGGTTTCACAGATACGCAGTATTTT
cdr3_aa: CASSFSGGFTDTQYF

d_call: TRBD1
j_call: TRBJ1-2
clone_size: few
v_call: TRBV5-1
cdr3_nt: TGCGCCAGCAATCCGGGACAGAACTATGGCTACACCTTC
cdr3_aa: CASNPGQNYGYTF

d_call: TRBD2
j_call: TRBJ2-7
clone_size: .
v_call: TRBV5-1
cdr3_nt: TGCGCCAGCAGCCCGGGACTAGCGGGAATTCGTGGAAACTACGAGCAGTACTTC
cdr3_aa: CASSPGLAGIRGNYEQYF

d_call: TRBD1
j_call: TRBJ2-5
clone_size: .
v_call: TRBV6-6
cdr3_nt: TGTGCCAGCAGTTACGTGACAGGGGGCGTCGAGACCCAGTACTTC
cdr3_aa: CASSYVTGGVETQYF